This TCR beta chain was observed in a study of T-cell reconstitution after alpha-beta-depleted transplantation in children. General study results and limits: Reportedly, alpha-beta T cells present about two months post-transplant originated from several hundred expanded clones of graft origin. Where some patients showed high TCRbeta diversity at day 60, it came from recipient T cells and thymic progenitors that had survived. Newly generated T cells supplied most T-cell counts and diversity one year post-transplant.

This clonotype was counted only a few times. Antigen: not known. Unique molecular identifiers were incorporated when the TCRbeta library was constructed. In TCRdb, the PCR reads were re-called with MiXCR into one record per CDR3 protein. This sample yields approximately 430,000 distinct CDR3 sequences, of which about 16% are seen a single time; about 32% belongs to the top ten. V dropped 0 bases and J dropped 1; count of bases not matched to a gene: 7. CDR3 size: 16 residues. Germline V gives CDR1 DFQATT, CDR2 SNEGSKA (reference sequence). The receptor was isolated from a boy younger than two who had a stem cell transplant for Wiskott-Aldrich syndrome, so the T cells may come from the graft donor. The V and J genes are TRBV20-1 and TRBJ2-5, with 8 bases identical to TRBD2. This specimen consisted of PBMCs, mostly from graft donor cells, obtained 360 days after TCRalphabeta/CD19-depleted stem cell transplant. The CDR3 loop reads CSARDISGSPQETQYF. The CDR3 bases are TGCAGTGCTAGAGATATCAGCGGGAGTCCCCAAGAGACCCAGTACTTC.